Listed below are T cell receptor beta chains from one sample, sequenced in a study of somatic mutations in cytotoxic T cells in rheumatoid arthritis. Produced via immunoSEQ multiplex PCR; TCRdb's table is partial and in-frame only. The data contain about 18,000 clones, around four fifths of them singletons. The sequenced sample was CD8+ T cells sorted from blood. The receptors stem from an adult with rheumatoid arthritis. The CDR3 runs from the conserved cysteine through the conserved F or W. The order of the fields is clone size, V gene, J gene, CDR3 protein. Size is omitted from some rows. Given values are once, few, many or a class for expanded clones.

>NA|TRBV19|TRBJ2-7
CASSIRGRYYEQYF
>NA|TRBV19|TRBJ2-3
CASSILAGISHTQYF
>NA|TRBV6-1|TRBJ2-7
CASSVRDTFSYEQYF
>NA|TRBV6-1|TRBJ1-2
CASSALPLNREGYTF
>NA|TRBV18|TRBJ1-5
CASSPPPGEASNQPQHF
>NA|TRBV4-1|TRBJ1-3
CASSQDINTIYF
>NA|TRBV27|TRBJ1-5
CASRGGFSNQPQHF
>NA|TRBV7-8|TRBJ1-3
CASRPQSSSGNTIYF
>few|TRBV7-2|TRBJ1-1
CASSSNPDATEAFF
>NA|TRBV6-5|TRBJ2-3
CASNLAGGLGNTQYF
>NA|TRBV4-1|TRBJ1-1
CASSQGGENTEAFF
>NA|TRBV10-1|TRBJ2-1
CASSVEAELNEQFF
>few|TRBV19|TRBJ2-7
CASSDLAGSSYEQYF
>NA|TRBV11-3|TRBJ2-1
CASSSTGDVSYNEQFF
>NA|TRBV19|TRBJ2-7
CASSGRIQGPEQYF
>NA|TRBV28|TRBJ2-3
CASSLTQGYTDTQYF
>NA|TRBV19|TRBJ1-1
CASSIHSGGLTEAFF
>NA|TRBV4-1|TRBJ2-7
CASSRLDTSLYEQYF
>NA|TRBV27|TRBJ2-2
CASHAGQLNTGELFF
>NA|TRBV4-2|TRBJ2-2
CASSQGTGELFF
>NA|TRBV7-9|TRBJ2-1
CASPGGREQFF
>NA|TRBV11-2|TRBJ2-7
CASSLGPSWEQYF
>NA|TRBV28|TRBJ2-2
CASHSLSGANTGELFF
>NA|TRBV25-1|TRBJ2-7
CASRAGSSGRDEQYF
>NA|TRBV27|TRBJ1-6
CASSSFENINSPLHF
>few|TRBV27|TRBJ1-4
CASSSSRDEKLFF
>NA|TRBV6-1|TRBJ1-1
CASSSGTMNTEAFF
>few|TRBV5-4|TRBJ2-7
CASSLGGGAGYEQYF
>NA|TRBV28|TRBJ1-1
CASSYPDSLNTEAFF
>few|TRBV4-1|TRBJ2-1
CASSQVGTEQFF
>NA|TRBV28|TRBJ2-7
CASSLPGRPDYEQYF
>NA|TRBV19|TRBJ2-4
CASSIGRLAGAKNIQYF
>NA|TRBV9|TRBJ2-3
CASSASGDTQYF